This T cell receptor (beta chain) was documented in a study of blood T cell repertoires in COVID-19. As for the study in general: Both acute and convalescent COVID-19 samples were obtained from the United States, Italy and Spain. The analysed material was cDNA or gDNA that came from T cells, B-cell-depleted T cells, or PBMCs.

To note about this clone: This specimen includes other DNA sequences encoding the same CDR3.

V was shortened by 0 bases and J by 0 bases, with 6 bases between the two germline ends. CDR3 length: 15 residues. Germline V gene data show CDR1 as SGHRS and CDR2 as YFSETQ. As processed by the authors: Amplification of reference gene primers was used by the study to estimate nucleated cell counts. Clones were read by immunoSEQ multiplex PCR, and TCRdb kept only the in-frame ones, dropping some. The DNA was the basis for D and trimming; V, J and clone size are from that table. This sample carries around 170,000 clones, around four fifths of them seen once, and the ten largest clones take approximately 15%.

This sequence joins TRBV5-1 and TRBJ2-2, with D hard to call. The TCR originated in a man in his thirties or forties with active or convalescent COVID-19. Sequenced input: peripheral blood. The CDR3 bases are TGCGCCAGCAGCTTGGGGAGAGCGAACACCGGGGAGCTGTTTTTT. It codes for CASSLGRANTGELFF.